Following are 25 T cell receptor beta chains from one sample sequenced in a study of T cell changes during pregnancy in multiple sclerosis. Sequenced by immunoSEQ multiplex PCR; TCRdb stores in-frame clones only, minus some. The sample lists about 100,000 clones; around 92% were seen once. Sequences were derived from peripheral blood, sampled after pregnancy. These receptors came from a female donor with multiple sclerosis, enrolled in a pregnancy study.

This clone was seen more than once but under ten times. CDR3 sequence: CASRKPTGTSGPVYF. The CDR3, as DNA: TGTGCCAGCAGAAAACCCACCGGGACTAGCGGGCCGGTGTACTTC. This chain uses TRBV27 with TRBJ2-5; 12 bases line up with TRBD2. The germline CDR1 and CDR2 sequences are MNHEY and SMNVEV (reference sequence). This CDR3 contains 15 residues. V trimming: 6 bases; J trimming: 13 bases; junction bases outside the gene matches: 15.

This clone was observed a few times. The chain couples TRBV28 to TRBJ1-2; 10 nucleotides agree with TRBD1. Trimming took 3 bases from V and 3 from J; bases not matched to a gene: 1. Germline values: CDR1 MDHEN, CDR2 SYDVKM. The CDR3 is 14 amino acids. CDR3 sequence reads: CASSLDRGDYGYTF. CDR3 sequence (DNA): TGTGCCAGCAGTTTGGACAGGGGGGACTATGGCTACACCTTC.

This chain joins TRBV5-1 and TRBJ2-7; D possibly corresponds to TRBD2 (5 bases). Germline CDR1 is SGHRS and CDR2 is YFSETQ. V lost 0 bases and J 7 bases, leaving 17 bases between the germline ends. CDR3 length: 15 amino acids. In DNA form, the CDR3 reads TGCGCCAGCAGCTTGGACGGGAACGATCGTCGAGAGCAGTACTTC. This sequence encodes CASSLDGNDRREQYF.

The rearrangement links TRBV11-2 to TRBJ2-7; possibly TRBD2 for D (5 bases). The V gene lost 10 bases and the J gene lost 2 bases, with 12 bases spanning the gap. Germline CDR1 and CDR2: SGHAT and FQNNGV. This CDR3 spans 12 amino acids. CDR3 nucleotides: TGTGCCACCCGGGGAGTGACCTACGAGCAGTACTTC. Its translation is CATRGVTYEQYF.

The chain is built from TRBV4-3 and TRBJ1-2, with TRBD1 identical over 8 bases. CDR1 LGHNA and CDR2 YSLEER come from the germline V gene. The CDR3 runs 15 residues. V lost 0 bases, J lost 7 bases, and 7 bases stayed unmatched. The DNA of the CDR3 is TGCGCCAGCAGCCAAGAAGTTCAGGGGGCCTTTGGCTACACCTTC. It yields the protein CASSQEVQGAFGYTF.

The chain is built from TRBV27 and TRBJ1-5, with D perhaps matching TRBD1 (5 bases). The CDR3 totals 16 residues. CDR1 is MNHEY and CDR2 is SMNVEV in the germline V gene (reference sequence). The V and J ends lost 4 bases and 1 base respectively, with 14 bases between them. This CDR3 reads CASSSSRVRSNQPQHF. CDR3 DNA: TGTGCCAGCAGTTCTTCCAGGGTGAGGAGCAATCAGCCCCAGCATTTT.

The chain has TRBV9 and TRBJ2-3; tentatively, D is TRBD2 (5 bases). This CDR3 spans 16 amino acids. The germline V and J ends were trimmed by 0 bases and 0 bases, with 11 bases remaining between them. Germline assignment: CDR1 SGDLS and CDR2 YYNGEE. For the CDR3, the DNA is TGTGCCAGCAGCGTAGGAGGACGGGGAAGCACAGATACGCAGTATTTT. Translation gives CASSVGGRGSTDTQYF.

J is TRBJ2-3 and V is TRBV2, with D perhaps TRBD2 (5 bases). The CDR3 covers 16 residues. Germline loops: CDR1 SNHLY, CDR2 FYNNEI. The V end was cut by 4 bases, the J end by 2 bases, with 16 bases between. The CDR3: CASSASVGISTDTQYF. The CDR3 nucleotides are TGTGCCAGCAGTGCCTCTGTCGGGATCTCCACAGATACGCAGTATTTT.

The chain recombines TRBV7-9 with TRBJ2-1; TRBD2 is a possible D gene (6 bases). V was clipped by 7 bases and J by 7 bases, with 20 bases between them. The germline CDR1 and CDR2 sequences are SEHNR and FQNEAQ (reference sequence). The CDR3 length is 15 residues. CDR3 amino acids: CASTNYGGSANEQFF. CDR3 nucleotides: TGTGCCAGCACCAACTACGGGGGATCGGCGAATGAGCAGTTCTTC.

The chain uses TRBV6-5 and TRBJ2-3; 14 bases are shared with TRBD2. CDR3 size: 15 residues. Trimming removed 3 bases from V and 8 bases from J; junction bases left unmatched: 4. Germline V gives CDR1 MNHEY, CDR2 SVGAGI. The CDR3 is CASSYGTSGGGTQYF. CDR3 nucleotide sequence: TGTGCCAGCAGTTATGGGACTAGCGGGGGCGGTACGCAGTATTTT.

This clone was detected only once. This chain joins TRBV7-3 and TRBJ2-2, with D maybe TRBD2 (5 bases). This CDR3 comprises 14 residues. Germline V gene data show CDR1 as SGHTA and CDR2 as FQGTGA. Trimming removed 6 bases from V and 3 bases from J, with 11 bases in between. The chain's CDR3 is CASRRAGDTGELFF. DNA of the CDR3: TGTGCCAGCAGGCGGGCAGGAGACACCGGGGAGCTGTTTTTT.

The chain combines TRBV7-3 with TRBJ2-1; D might be TRBD1 (5 bases). Germline V CDR1 and CDR2: SGHTA, FQGTGA. Trimming left V 1 base short and J 6 bases short, with 16 bases between. The CDR3 totals 16 residues. CDR3 sequence reads: CASSLKPRQGGNEQFF. As DNA, the CDR3 is TGTGCCAGCAGCTTAAAGCCGAGGCAGGGTGGCAATGAGCAGTTCTTC.

This clone was seen just once. This chain connects TRBV30 to TRBJ1-4, with no clear D. The length of the CDR3 is 13 residues. Per the germline V gene, CDR1 is GTSNPN and CDR2 is SVGIG (reference sequence). The germline V and J ends were trimmed by 2 bases and 8 bases, with 12 bases remaining between them. CDR3 DNA: TGTGCCTGGAGTTCAGAGGGAGGCGAAAAACTGTTTTTT. It translates to CAWSSEGGEKLFF. The entire variable domain, with the rest obtained from reference TRBV30 and TRBJ1-4, is as follows: SQTIHQWPATLVQPVGSPLSLECTVEGTSNPNLYWYRQAAGRGLQLLFYSVGIGQISSEVPQNLSASRPQDRQFILSSKKLLLSDSGFYLCAWSSEGGEKLFFGSGTQLSVL.

The genes are TRBV29-1 and TRBJ1-1; weak D call: TRBD1 (5 bases). Between the trimmed V and J ends, which lost 4 bases and 2 bases, there was a span of 8 bases. This CDR3 comprises 12 residues. In germline, CDR1 is SQVTM, CDR2 ANQGSEA. As DNA, the CDR3 is TGCAGCGTTGGACAGACCAACACTGAAGCTTTCTTT. It codes for CSVGQTNTEAFF.

The J gene is TRBJ2-7, the V gene TRBV7-9; D remains unclear. Germline V lookup: CDR1 SEHNR, CDR2 FQNEAQ (reference sequence). The CDR3 loop spans 14 amino acids. The V gene lost 2 bases and the J gene lost 3 bases, with 11 bases spanning the gap. For the CDR3, the DNA is TGTGCCAGCAGCTTAATCCACGGAGACTACGAGCAGTACTTC. Protein: CASSLIHGDYEQYF.

The chain links TRBV7-9 to TRBJ2-5; TRBD2 matches 10 bases. V was clipped by 5 bases and J by 4 bases; unmatched bases: 19. CDR3 length equals 19 residues. CDR1 is SEHNR and CDR2 is FQNEAQ in the germline V gene (reference sequence). CDR3 in amino acids: CASSQRGGQATKDRETQYF. The DNA of the CDR3 is TGTGCCAGCAGCCAGCGGGGGGGGCAGGCTACTAAGGATCGAGAGACCCAGTACTTC.

The gene calls are TRBV29-1 and TRBJ1-5, with D maybe TRBD1 (5 bases). This CDR3 region has 12 residues. Germline CDR1 reads SQVTM; CDR2 reads ANQGSEA. With 6 bases removed from V and 6 bases from J, the gap between germline ends came to 12 bases. Here the CDR3 reads CSVRDWGQPQHF. The CDR3 DNA is TGCAGCGTCAGGGACTGGGGTCAGCCCCAGCATTTT.

V gene TRBV28 combines with J gene TRBJ2-2; a weak D match, TRBD2 (5 bases). Deletions cut 4 bases from V and 2 bases from J, with 8 bases between. Germline CDR1 reads MDHEN; CDR2 reads SYDVKM. This CDR3 is 14 amino acids long. The CDR3: CASSSGLNTGELFF. The CDR3 coding sequence is TGTGCCAGCAGTTCCGGACTTAACACCGGGGAGCTGTTTTTT. The entire variable domain, with the rest obtained from reference TRBV28 and TRBJ2-2, is as follows: DVKVTQSSRYLVKRTGEKVFLECVQDMDHENMFWYRQDPGLGLRLIYFSYDVKMKEKGDIPEGYSVSREKKERFSLILESASTNQTSMYLCASSSGLNTGELFFGEGSRLTVL.

The chain combines TRBV7-2 with TRBJ1-1; 8 bases are shared with TRBD1. The CDR3 spans 14 residues. Germline values: CDR1 SGHTA, CDR2 FQGNSA. Losses at the gene ends were 3 bases for V and 5 bases for J; bases not matched to a gene: 5. CDR3: CASSLQGARTEAFF. CDR3 bases: TGTGCCAGCAGCTTGCAGGGGGCCCGGACTGAAGCTTTCTTT.

V usage is TRBV2 and J usage is TRBJ2-7, with TRBD2 matching 9 bases. Germline assignment: CDR1 SNHLY and CDR2 FYNNEI. This CDR3 is 14 amino acids long. V lost 7 bases, J lost 5 bases, and 9 bases stayed unmatched. CDR3: CASKSGLATHEQYF. For the CDR3, the DNA is TGTGCCAGCAAATCGGGACTAGCTACACACGAGCAGTACTTC.

This chain joins TRBV6-6 and TRBJ1-5; 11 bases match TRBD1. The CDR3 length is 14 residues. Germline V gives CDR1 MNHNY, CDR2 SVGAGI (reference sequence). The V segment lost 6 bases and the J segment 4 bases; nucleotides outside the gene matches: 2. The CDR3 nucleotides read TGTGCCAGCAGGGGACAGGGGGTGAATCAGCCCCAGCATTTT. Amino acid sequence: CASRGQGVNQPQHF.

The chain uses TRBV5-4 and TRBJ1-2, with D possibly TRBD1 on 6 matching bases. Germline assignment: CDR1 SGHNT and CDR2 YYREEE (reference sequence). V was cut by 3 bases and J by 2 bases, with 17 bases left in between. The CDR3 is 16 amino acids. CDR3 in DNA: TGTGCCAGCAGCTCCGTCCCGGCAACAGGGAACTATGGCTACACCTTC. It encodes CASSSVPATGNYGYTF.

This chain links TRBV2 with TRBJ1-6; D not resolved. V dropped 5 bases and J dropped 8 bases, with 4 bases sitting between them. CDR1 and CDR2 (germline): SNHLY, FYNNEI. The length of the CDR3 is 11 residues. CDR3 in amino acids: CASSPDSPLHF. DNA for the CDR3: TGTGCCAGCAGTCCTGATTCACCCCTCCACTTT.

This chain uses TRBV11-1 with TRBJ1-6; TRBD1 matches 9 bases. Germline trimming cut 2 bases from V and 9 bases from J; bases unmatched to any gene: 2. The V gene's germline CDR1 is SGHAT and CDR2 FQDESV (reference sequence). The CDR3 length is 14 residues. The DNA for the CDR3 is TGTGCCAGCAGCTTATCACAGGGGGCTTCACCCCTCCACTTT. It codes for CASSLSQGASPLHF.

This clone is a singleton in its sample. This chain joins TRBV10-2 and TRBJ1-4; TRBD1 is a possible D gene (5 bases). CDR1 WSHSY and CDR2 SAAADI come from the germline V gene. The CDR3 totals 14 residues. The V end lost 4 bases, the J end lost 4 bases, and 10 bases lay between the germline ends. In DNA form, the CDR3 reads TGCGCCAGCAGTGTGACAGCAAATAATGAAAAACTGTTTTTT. It codes for CASSVTANNEKLFF.